This T cell receptor (beta chain) is drawn from a study of memory CD4+ T cells and cytomegalovirus serostatus. Broader study findings: Of approximately 160 reported CMV TCRbeta sequences, 65 to 85 were found in memory CD4+ repertoires.

Single viable CD3+CD4+CD8-CD45RO+ cells were sorted as the memory CD4+ T cells. The germline CDR1 and CDR2 sequences are SGHTS and YDEGEE. Trimming took off 4 bases at V and 8 bases at J, with 15 bases between the two ends. This CDR3 has 13 residues. Only in-frame clones appear in the TCRdb table, and some are missing; sequencing was by immunoSEQ multiplex PCR. The data show under 40,000 clones, 65% to 80% seen once. A few counts support this clone. What it binds is unknown. The chain recombines TRBV5-8 with TRBJ1-2; weak D call: TRBD1 (5 bases). This TCR derives from an adult in good health and CMV-seropositive. The sequencing input was memory CD4+ T cells from blood. The CDR3 is CASSIGVRRGYTF. The CDR3 region has the DNA TGTGCCAGCAGCATAGGGGTGCGGCGCGGCTACACCTTC.